A selection of T cell receptor beta chains follows, all from one sample in a study of early T cells in non-severe SARS-CoV-2 infection. From the 5' RACE reads, TCRdb called clonotypes with MiXCR, one entry per CDR3 protein. The sample has tens of thousands of distinct CDR3 sequences; approximately 12% are singletons. Material for sequencing was whole blood. The source is an adult who was a healthcare worker with PCR-confirmed SARS-CoV-2 infection or an uninfected control (not recorded which). CDR3s include the opening cysteine and the closing phenylalanine or tryptophan. Fields, in order: clone size, J gene, D gene, V gene, CDR3 DNA, CDR3 protein. A D gene is named only where the DNA matches it firmly. Clone size is shown for a subset of rows, as once, few, many or a class of expanded clone.

clone_size: -; j_call: TRBJ2-3; d_call: -; v_call: TRBV7-6; cdr3_nt: TGTGCCAGCAGCCCGTTGGGGGCGGATACGCAGTATTTT; cdr3_aa: CASSPLGADTQYF
clone_size: many; j_call: TRBJ2-6; d_call: -; v_call: TRBV5-4; cdr3_nt: TGTGCCAGCAGCTTGGGACAAAACTCTGGGGCCAACGTCCTGACTTTC; cdr3_aa: CASSLGQNSGANVLTF
clone_size: -; j_call: TRBJ2-7; d_call: -; v_call: TRBV12-5; cdr3_nt: TGTGCTAGTGGTTTGGTACGTTGGGGGCCTTACGAGCAGTACTTC; cdr3_aa: CASGLVRWGPYEQYF
clone_size: -; j_call: TRBJ2-3; d_call: TRBD2; v_call: TRBV11-3; cdr3_nt: TGTGCCACTCGTAGGGCGGGAGGAAGCGCAGATACGCAGTATTTT; cdr3_aa: CATRRAGGSADTQYF
clone_size: few; j_call: TRBJ2-2; d_call: -; v_call: TRBV11-2; cdr3_nt: TGTGCCAGCAAAAGAGCAGGAGGGACCGGGGAGCTGTTTTTT; cdr3_aa: CASKRAGGTGELFF
clone_size: -; j_call: TRBJ2-7; d_call: TRBD1; v_call: TRBV29-1; cdr3_nt: TGCAGCGTCTCCGGGACAGGGACCTACGAGCAGTACTTC; cdr3_aa: CSVSGTGTYEQYF
clone_size: many; j_call: TRBJ1-5; d_call: -; v_call: TRBV5-1; cdr3_nt: TGCGCCAGCAGCTTAGACGGAGCGTGGCGTCAGCCCCAGCATTTT; cdr3_aa: CASSLDGAWRQPQHF
clone_size: -; j_call: TRBJ2-3; d_call: TRBD2; v_call: TRBV4-2; cdr3_nt: TGTGCCAGCAGCCAAGGACTAGCGGGAGAAGGAGATACGCAGTATTTT; cdr3_aa: CASSQGLAGEGDTQYF
clone_size: -; j_call: TRBJ1-4; d_call: -; v_call: TRBV6-2/TRBV6-3; cdr3_nt: TGTGCCAGCAGTTTCAGGCGGACTTCCCGAGGTGAAAAACTGTTTTTT; cdr3_aa: CASSFRRTSRGEKLFF
clone_size: -; j_call: TRBJ1-6; d_call: TRBD1; v_call: TRBV4-1; cdr3_nt: TGCGCCAGCAGACCGATCGCCGGGACAGGTTATAATTCACCCCTCCACTTT; cdr3_aa: CASRPIAGTGYNSPLHF
clone_size: -; j_call: TRBJ2-1; d_call: TRBD2; v_call: TRBV11-2; cdr3_nt: TGTGCCAGCAGCTTAGAAGCGGGAGTGAACAATGAGCAGTTCTTC; cdr3_aa: CASSLEAGVNNEQFF
clone_size: many; j_call: TRBJ2-2; d_call: -; v_call: TRBV12-3/TRBV12-4; cdr3_nt: TGTGCCAGCAGTTTTCGGCCTTCCAACACCGGGGAGCTGTTTTTT; cdr3_aa: CASSFRPSNTGELFF
clone_size: few; j_call: TRBJ1-5; d_call: -; v_call: TRBV9; cdr3_nt: TGTGCCAGCAGCGTAGCCGGGGATTGGCCCCAGCATTTT; cdr3_aa: CASSVAGDWPQHF
clone_size: many; j_call: TRBJ1-2; d_call: -; v_call: TRBV7-2; cdr3_nt: TGTGCCAGCAGCTTAGAGGCGGTTGGGTCTGGCTACACCTTC; cdr3_aa: CASSLEAVGSGYTF
clone_size: few; j_call: TRBJ2-2; d_call: -; v_call: TRBV7-9; cdr3_nt: TGTGCCAGCAGCTTAGGGTTGGTGAAGTCGGGCACCGGGGAGCTGTTTTTT; cdr3_aa: CASSLGLVKSGTGELFF
clone_size: many; j_call: TRBJ2-7; d_call: TRBD1; v_call: TRBV30; cdr3_nt: TGTGCCTCGGCAAGGAGACAGGGTGGTCCCTACGAGCAGTACTTC; cdr3_aa: CASARRQGGPYEQYF
clone_size: many; j_call: TRBJ1-2; d_call: -; v_call: TRBV6-2/TRBV6-3; cdr3_nt: TGTGCCAGCGCGGGTCCCAGGCATGGCTACACCTTC; cdr3_aa: CASAGPRHGYTF
clone_size: many; j_call: TRBJ2-7; d_call: -; v_call: TRBV6-1; cdr3_nt: TGTGCCAGCAGCAAGGCAGGGGCGGACTACGAGCAGTACTTC; cdr3_aa: CASSKAGADYEQYF
clone_size: few; j_call: TRBJ1-5; d_call: -; v_call: TRBV4-1; cdr3_nt: TGCGCCAGCAGCCAAGATCTCCAGGGGAATCAGCCCCAGCATTTT; cdr3_aa: CASSQDLQGNQPQHF
clone_size: few; j_call: TRBJ1-1; d_call: -; v_call: TRBV20-1; cdr3_nt: TGCAGTGCTAGGGCCCCCAGCAGTACTGAAGCTTTCTTT; cdr3_aa: CSARAPSSTEAFF
clone_size: few; j_call: TRBJ2-4; d_call: -; v_call: TRBV5-6; cdr3_nt: TGTGCCAGCAGTCCCGGGGTAGCCAAAAACATTCAGTACTTC; cdr3_aa: CASSPGVAKNIQYF
clone_size: many; j_call: TRBJ2-7; d_call: TRBD1; v_call: TRBV19; cdr3_nt: TGTGCCAGTAGTGTACCGGGACAGAGCATCTACGAGCAGTACTTC; cdr3_aa: CASSVPGQSIYEQYF
clone_size: many; j_call: TRBJ2-1; d_call: -; v_call: TRBV24-1; cdr3_nt: TGTGCCACCAGTGACCGGACTAACATAGGGTTC; cdr3_aa: CATSDRTNIGF
clone_size: -; j_call: TRBJ2-5; d_call: TRBD2; v_call: TRBV7-8; cdr3_nt: TGTGCCAGCAGCCCCCGACTAGCGGGGGGGGAGACCCAGTACTTC; cdr3_aa: CASSPRLAGGETQYF
clone_size: -; j_call: TRBJ2-7; d_call: -; v_call: TRBV20-1; cdr3_nt: TGCAGTGCCTTCAAGGTAGGAAGGTCCTACGAGCAGTACTTC; cdr3_aa: CSAFKVGRSYEQYF
clone_size: many; j_call: TRBJ1-5; d_call: -; v_call: TRBV18; cdr3_nt: TGTGCCAGCTCACCATGGGGTAACAATCAGCCCCAGCATTTT; cdr3_aa: CASSPWGNNQPQHF
clone_size: -; j_call: TRBJ2-7; d_call: TRBD2; v_call: TRBV15; cdr3_nt: TGTGCCACCAGCAGAGGGGACGGGAGGTACGAGCAGTACTTC; cdr3_aa: CATSRGDGRYEQYF
clone_size: -; j_call: TRBJ2-1; d_call: TRBD2; v_call: TRBV5-6; cdr3_nt: TGTGCCAGCAGCTTGGTGTATAGCGGGACCGACAATGAGCAGTTCTTC; cdr3_aa: CASSLVYSGTDNEQFF
clone_size: many; j_call: TRBJ2-1; d_call: TRBD1; v_call: TRBV12-3/TRBV12-4; cdr3_nt: TGTGCCAGCAGTTTAGCGATAGGGGGCTGGGGCAATGAGCAGTTCTTC; cdr3_aa: CASSLAIGGWGNEQFF
clone_size: -; j_call: TRBJ2-3; d_call: TRBD1; v_call: TRBV24-1; cdr3_nt: TGTGCCACCAGGGGACAGAGTGACACAGATACGCAGTATTTT; cdr3_aa: CATRGQSDTDTQYF
clone_size: -; j_call: TRBJ1-6; d_call: -; v_call: TRBV5-1; cdr3_nt: TGCGCCAGCAGCCGAGTCGGTTCACCCCTCCACTTT; cdr3_aa: CASSRVGSPLHF
clone_size: -; j_call: TRBJ2-1; d_call: TRBD2; v_call: TRBV9; cdr3_nt: TGTGCCAGCAGCGTAGGAGGGACTAGGCCGAATGAGCAGTTCTTC; cdr3_aa: CASSVGGTRPNEQFF
clone_size: few; j_call: TRBJ2-5; d_call: -; v_call: TRBV20-1; cdr3_nt: TGCAGTGGGTTAAGAGAGACCCAGTACTTC; cdr3_aa: CSGLRETQYF
clone_size: few; j_call: TRBJ2-4; d_call: -; v_call: TRBV10-3; cdr3_nt: TGTGCCATCAGTGAGTCGATTGGGGCAGGGGCCAAAAACATTCAGTACTTC; cdr3_aa: CAISESIGAGAKNIQYF
clone_size: -; j_call: TRBJ2-3; d_call: -; v_call: TRBV29-1; cdr3_nt: TGCAGCGCCGACGGGCCCACAGATACGCAGTATTTT; cdr3_aa: CSADGPTDTQYF
clone_size: many; j_call: TRBJ2-7; d_call: TRBD2; v_call: TRBV2; cdr3_nt: TGTGCCAGCGTGTCGGGACTAGCGGGGGGCCCAATCTCATTC; cdr3_aa: CASVSGLAGGPISF
clone_size: -; j_call: TRBJ1-3; d_call: -; v_call: TRBV18; cdr3_nt: TGTGCCAGCTCACCAGTAATGGGGGCATCTGGAAACACCATATATTTT; cdr3_aa: CASSPVMGASGNTIYF
clone_size: few; j_call: TRBJ2-5; d_call: TRBD1; v_call: TRBV2; cdr3_nt: TGTGCCAGCAGGACCGGGACAGGGACCCAGTACTTC; cdr3_aa: CASRTGTGTQYF
clone_size: -; j_call: TRBJ2-7; d_call: TRBD1; v_call: TRBV4-1; cdr3_nt: TGCGCCAGCAGCATCACAGGGGACTACGAGCAGTACTTC; cdr3_aa: CASSITGDYEQYF
clone_size: -; j_call: TRBJ1-3; d_call: -; v_call: TRBV10-3; cdr3_nt: TGTGCCATCAGTGCGGACCCAGGGGTCGGAAACACCATATATTTT; cdr3_aa: CAISADPGVGNTIYF
clone_size: -; j_call: TRBJ1-1; d_call: -; v_call: TRBV29-1; cdr3_nt: TGCAGCGTTCGGTTAGGGGAGGGTTCTGAAGCTTTCTTT; cdr3_aa: CSVRLGEGSEAFF
clone_size: -; j_call: TRBJ1-1; d_call: -; v_call: TRBV15; cdr3_nt: TGTGCCACCAGCAGAGTAGGTAGGGGAGAGATGAACACTGAAGCTTTCTTT; cdr3_aa: CATSRVGRGEMNTEAFF
clone_size: many; j_call: TRBJ1-3; d_call: -; v_call: TRBV18; cdr3_nt: TGTGCCAGCTCGCGAGAAAAGACGCGCGCCGGAAACACCATATATTTT; cdr3_aa: CASSREKTRAGNTIYF
clone_size: few; j_call: TRBJ1-2; d_call: TRBD1; v_call: TRBV29-1; cdr3_nt: TGCAGCGGGGGGACAGGGGTTGGCTACACCTTC; cdr3_aa: CSGGTGVGYTF
clone_size: few; j_call: TRBJ2-3; d_call: -; v_call: TRBV27; cdr3_nt: TGTGCCAGCAAGGGGCAGGGGTCCGATACGCAGTATTTT; cdr3_aa: CASKGQGSDTQYF
clone_size: -; j_call: TRBJ2-5; d_call: TRBD2; v_call: TRBV4-2; cdr3_nt: TGTGCCAGCAGCCCGGGACTAGGCTATAAAGAGACCCAGTACTTC; cdr3_aa: CASSPGLGYKETQYF
clone_size: few; j_call: TRBJ2-1; d_call: TRBD2; v_call: TRBV20-1; cdr3_nt: TGCAGTGCGCTGAGACTAGCGGGGGGGCCTAATGAGCAGTTCTTC; cdr3_aa: CSALRLAGGPNEQFF
clone_size: -; j_call: TRBJ2-7; d_call: TRBD1; v_call: TRBV4-1; cdr3_nt: TGCGCCAGCAGCCTTTGGGGGCAGGGGGATCGGTCCTACGAGCAGTACTTC; cdr3_aa: CASSLWGQGDRSYEQYF
clone_size: few; j_call: TRBJ2-3; d_call: TRBD2; v_call: TRBV7-9; cdr3_nt: TGTGCCAGCAGCGATGGGACTAGCGGGCTGATAAGGGATACGCAGTATTTT; cdr3_aa: CASSDGTSGLIRDTQYF
clone_size: -; j_call: TRBJ2-3; d_call: TRBD2; v_call: TRBV7-9; cdr3_nt: TGTGCCAGCAGCTCCCCCCGCCCCACTAGCGGGGGTAACACAGATACGCAGTATTTT; cdr3_aa: CASSSPRPTSGGNTDTQYF
clone_size: -; j_call: TRBJ2-7; d_call: TRBD2; v_call: TRBV5-4; cdr3_nt: TGTGCCAGCAGCTTCAGGGGACTAGAATACGAGCAGTACTTC; cdr3_aa: CASSFRGLEYEQYF